The present T cell receptor beta chain was sequenced within a study of cytomegalovirus exposure and HLA in healthy donors. About this clone itself: Its antigen remains unknown.

The primer mix had 60 Vbeta and 13 Jbeta primers. Data came from immunoSEQ multiplex PCR; TCRdb stores just in-frame clones and leaves some out. The repertoire consists of over 150,000 clones, with around 80% occurring once and the leading ten covering more than 3%. Findings and caveats of the study: Rarity marked most TCR sequences, yet some public TCRs occurred in many donors.

CDR3 length: 14 amino acids. Germline lookup yields CDR1 SGHRS and CDR2 YFSETQ. V lost 6 bases, J lost 2 bases, and 15 bases lay in between. The chain employs TRBV5-1 and TRBJ2-7, with D perhaps matching TRBD2 (5 bases). The sample was PBMCs. The source is a woman in her fifties or sixties in good health and CMV-seropositive. CDR3 region: CASKAAGTAYEQYF. For the CDR3, the DNA is TGCGCCAGCAAAGCGGCGGGTACCGCCTACGAGCAGTACTTC.